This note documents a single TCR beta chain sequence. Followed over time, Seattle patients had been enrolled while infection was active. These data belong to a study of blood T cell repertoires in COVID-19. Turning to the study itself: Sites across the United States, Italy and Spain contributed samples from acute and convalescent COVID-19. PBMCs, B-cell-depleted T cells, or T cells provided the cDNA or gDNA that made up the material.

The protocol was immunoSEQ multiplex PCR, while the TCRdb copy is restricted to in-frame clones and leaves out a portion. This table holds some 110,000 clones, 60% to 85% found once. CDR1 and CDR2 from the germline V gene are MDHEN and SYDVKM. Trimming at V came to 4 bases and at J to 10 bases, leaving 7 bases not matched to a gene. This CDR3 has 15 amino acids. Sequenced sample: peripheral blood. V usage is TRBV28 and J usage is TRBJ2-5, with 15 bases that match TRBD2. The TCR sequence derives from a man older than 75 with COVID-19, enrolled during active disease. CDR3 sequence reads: CASSSPGLAGGNQYF. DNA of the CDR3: TGTGCCAGCAGTTCCCCGGGACTAGCGGGAGGTAACCAGTACTTC.